This is a list of T cell receptor beta chains from one sample in a study of OX40 agonist ivuxolimab in advanced cancers. Produced via immunoSEQ multiplex PCR; TCRdb's table is partial and in-frame only. The sample lists roughly 91,000 clones, 70% to 90% occurring once. Specimen: CD4+ or CD8+ T cells sorted from blood, collected in a trial of the OX40 agonist ivuxolimab. All receptors derive from an adult with an advanced solid tumor such as melanoma, head and neck, liver or kidney cancer. Each CDR3 is given with its conserved first and last residue. D genes are given only for firm matches. Only part of the rows carry a size: once, few, many, or a class if the clone is expanded.

>NA|TRBJ2-1|NA|TRBV7-8
TGTGCCAGCAGCTTAGCCGTCCCGAGTAACAATGAGCAGTTCTTC
CASSLAVPSNNEQFF
>NA|TRBJ1-2|NA|TRBV11-2
TGTGCCAGCAGCTACCAACAGGGAAACTATGGCTACACCTTC
CASSYQQGNYGYTF
>NA|TRBJ2-7|NA|TRBV29-1
TGCAGCGCAGTCCGGGACACAACTTCGTACGAGCAGTACTTC
CSAVRDTTSYEQYF
>NA|TRBJ1-5|NA|TRBV6-1
TGTGCCGCAACGACAGCAAATAGCAATCAGCCCCAGCATTTT
CAATTANSNQPQHF
>NA|TRBJ2-1|NA|TRBV6-1
TGTGCCAGCACCGGGGCAGGGGAAAAGCAGTTCTTC
CASTGAGEKQFF
>TRBD2|TRBJ2-1|NA|TRBV19
TGTGCCAGTTTACCGTTAGCGGGGGCATCCTACAATGAGCAGTTCTTC
CASLPLAGASYNEQFF
>NA|TRBJ1-3|once|TRBV19
TGTGCCAGTAGGGCGATTTCTGGAAACACCATATATTTT
CASRAISGNTIYF
>TRBD1|TRBJ1-3|NA|TRBV6-5
TGTGCCAGCAGTTACTCCGACAGGGCTGGAAACACCATATATTTT
CASSYSDRAGNTIYF
>NA|TRBJ2-1|NA|TRBV28
TGTGCCAGCAGCCCCCGCTTCTCCTACAATGAGCAGTTCTTC
CASSPRFSYNEQFF
>NA|TRBJ1-1|few|TRBV10-3
TGTGCCATCAGTGAAGCGGGAGGTTTGGCTTTCTTT
CAISEAGGLAFF
>NA|TRBJ2-3|NA|TRBV5-1
TGCGCCAGCAGCTTGCTTGACAGAAGGGGAAATACGCAGTATTTT
CASSLLDRRGNTQYF
>NA|TRBJ1-4|NA|TRBV28
TGTGCCAGCAGGGGACACGCAACTAATGAAAAACTGTTTTTT
CASRGHATNEKLFF
>NA|TRBJ2-1|NA|TRBV9
TGTGCCAGCAGCGTTAACAATGAGCAGTTCTTC
CASSVNNEQFF
>NA|TRBJ1-1|NA|TRBV27
TGTGCCAGCACCCCCCGACAGAAGAACACTGAAGCTTTCTTT
CASTPRQKNTEAFF
>TRBD2|TRBJ2-1|NA|TRBV29-1
TGCAGCGTTGTGGCCGGGACTAGCGGGATTAATGAGCAGTTCTTC
CSVVAGTSGINEQFF
>TRBD1|TRBJ1-2|NA|TRBV4-2
TGTGCCAGCAGCGGGGACAGGGGGCCGGTGAAAGGCTACACCTTC
CASSGDRGPVKGYTF
>NA|TRBJ1-2|NA|TRBV2
TGTGCCAGCCTTTCCGGGGCAGTTTCTTCTGGCTACACCTTC
CASLSGAVSSGYTF
>NA|TRBJ2-1|NA|TRBV4-2
TGTGCCAGCAGCCAAGGGGGAAGCGGCAATGAGCAGTTCTTC
CASSQGGSGNEQFF
>TRBD1|TRBJ1-1|NA|TRBV29-1
TGCAGCGTGAGGGACAGTGGGACTGAAGCTTTCTTT
CSVRDSGTEAFF
>TRBD2|TRBJ2-5|NA|TRBV7-7
TGTGCTAGCGCCCCGGATAGCGGGGGGGCGGAGACCCAGTACTTC
CASAPDSGGAETQYF
>NA|TRBJ1-2|NA|TRBV11-3
TGTGCCAGCAGCTTAGTTGGCAGCAACTATGGCTACACCTTC
CASSLVGSNYGYTF
>TRBD1|TRBJ2-1|once|TRBV4-1
TGCGCCAGCAGCCAACCAGGGGGCGGCTCCTACAATGAGCAGTTCTTC
CASSQPGGGSYNEQFF
>TRBD1|TRBJ2-7|NA|TRBV6-1
TGTGCCAGCAATCCACCAGGGGGAGTGGATTACGAGCAGTACTTC
CASNPPGGVDYEQYF
>NA|TRBJ1-1|few|TRBV28
TGTGCCAGCAGTCTCCTTCAGTCTGAAGCTTTCTTT
CASSLLQSEAFF
>NA|TRBJ1-2|NA|TRBV15
TGTGCCACCAGCAGAGATTTGGCCAGCTTCTATGGCTACACCTTC
CATSRDLASFYGYTF
>NA|TRBJ2-2|NA|TRBV7-9
TGTGCCAGCAGCTTACGGGACATTAACACCGGGGAGCTGTTTTTT
CASSLRDINTGELFF
>NA|TRBJ2-7|NA|TRBV9
TGTGCCAGCAGCGTAGCTGGGGGGGGCAACTCCTACGAGCAGTACTTC
CASSVAGGGNSYEQYF
>NA|TRBJ1-1|NA|TRBV5-1
TGCGCCAGCAGCTTGGGCCAGACCATCAACACTGAAGCTTTCTTT
CASSLGQTINTEAFF
>NA|TRBJ1-2|NA|TRBV4-3
TGCGCCAGCAGCCAAGAAGGGTATGGCTACACCTTC
CASSQEGYGYTF
>TRBD2|TRBJ2-3|NA|TRBV7-2
TGTGCCAGCAGCCCCTACTGGACTAGGAAGGATACGCAGTATTTT
CASSPYWTRKDTQYF
>TRBD2|TRBJ2-1|NA|TRBV9
TGTGCCAGCAGCGTAGTCAGCGGGGGGTACAATGAGCAGTTCTTC
CASSVVSGGYNEQFF
>NA|TRBJ2-3|once|TRBV27
TGTGCCAGCAGGGGCCCCCAGCGCCTTGTTACGCAGTATTTT
CASRGPQRLVTQYF
>NA|TRBJ1-3|NA|TRBV28
TGTGCCAGCAGTCCTTATTTCCCGTCGGGGGCAACTGGAAACACCATATATTTT
CASSPYFPSGATGNTIYF
>NA|TRBJ1-5|NA|TRBV19
TGTGCCAGTAGTATAGAAAGGGATCAGCCCCAGCATTTT
CASSIERDQPQHF
>NA|TRBJ1-6|few|TRBV11-2
TGTGCCAGCAGCTTAGCGTCCGGGACTTATAATTCACCCCTCCACTTT
CASSLASGTYNSPLHF
>TRBD1|TRBJ1-5|NA|TRBV13
TGTGCCAGCAGCTTGGGTGGACAGGGATTTCGCAATCAGCCCCAGCATTTT
CASSLGGQGFRNQPQHF
>NA|TRBJ1-1|NA|TRBV4-3
TGCGCCAGCAGCCAAGATTGGAGGGGGTGGGATATGCGGAACACTGAAGCTTTCTTT
CASSQDWRGWDMRNTEAFF
>TRBD2|TRBJ2-7|once|TRBV5-1
TGCGCCAGCAGCTTGGGAGCTAGCGGGGGGTTCGACGAGCAGTACTTC
CASSLGASGGFDEQYF
>TRBD1|TRBJ1-2|NA|TRBV15
TGTGCCACCAGCAGGAGACAGGGGTGGGACTATGGCTACACCTTC
CATSRRQGWDYGYTF
>TRBD2|TRBJ2-7|once|TRBV7-2
TGTGCCAGCAGCTTAGACCCTCGGACTAGCGGGGGGGGTGAGCAGTACTTC
CASSLDPRTSGGGEQYF